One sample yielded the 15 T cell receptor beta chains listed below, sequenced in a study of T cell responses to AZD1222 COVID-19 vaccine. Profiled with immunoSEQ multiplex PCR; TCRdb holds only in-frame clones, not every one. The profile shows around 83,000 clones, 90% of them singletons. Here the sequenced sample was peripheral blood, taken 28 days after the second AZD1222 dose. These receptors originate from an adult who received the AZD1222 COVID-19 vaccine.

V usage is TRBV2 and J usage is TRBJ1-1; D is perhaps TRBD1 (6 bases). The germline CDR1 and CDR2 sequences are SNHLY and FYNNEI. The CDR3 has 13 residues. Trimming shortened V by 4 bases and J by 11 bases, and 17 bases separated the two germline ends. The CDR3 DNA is TGTGCCAGCAGTGTGGTTGGGAACAGGGTCGCTTTCTTT. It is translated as CASSVVGNRVAFF.

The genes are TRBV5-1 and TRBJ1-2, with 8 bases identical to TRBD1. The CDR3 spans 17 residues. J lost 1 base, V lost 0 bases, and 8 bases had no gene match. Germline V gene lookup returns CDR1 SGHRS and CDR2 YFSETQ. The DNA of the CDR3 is TGCGCCAGCAGCTTGGCCGGGGGGACAGGTATTAACTATGGCTACACCTTC. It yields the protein CASSLAGGTGINYGYTF.

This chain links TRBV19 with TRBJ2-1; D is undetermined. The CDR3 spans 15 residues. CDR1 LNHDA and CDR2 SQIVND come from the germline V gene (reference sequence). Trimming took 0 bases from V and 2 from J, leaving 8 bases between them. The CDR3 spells CASSIEVGTYNEQFF. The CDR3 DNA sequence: TGTGCCAGTAGTATAGAGGTGGGGACCTACAATGAGCAGTTCTTC.

The CDR3 here is CASTGGYGYTF. DNA of the CDR3: TGTGCCAGCACGGGAGGCTATGGCTACACCTTC. J is TRBJ1-2 and V is TRBV2; D not resolved. The CDR3 extends over 11 amino acids. Germline lookup yields CDR1 SNHLY and CDR2 FYNNEI. Trimming removed 7 bases at V and 4 bases at J, with 7 bases between.

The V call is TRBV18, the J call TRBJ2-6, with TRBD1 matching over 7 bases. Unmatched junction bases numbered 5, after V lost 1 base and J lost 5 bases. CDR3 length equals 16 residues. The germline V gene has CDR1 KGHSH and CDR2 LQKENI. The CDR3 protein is CASSPQGAARANVLTF. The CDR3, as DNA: TGTGCCAGCTCACCACAGGGGGCGGCCAGGGCCAACGTCCTGACTTTC.

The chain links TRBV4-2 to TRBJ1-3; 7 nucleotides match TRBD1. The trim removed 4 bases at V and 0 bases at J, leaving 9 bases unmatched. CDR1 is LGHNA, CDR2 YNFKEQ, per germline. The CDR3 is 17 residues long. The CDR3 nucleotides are TGTGCCAGCAGCCGTTCCCACGGACAGGTCTCTGGAAACACCATATATTTT. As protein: CASSRSHGQVSGNTIYF.

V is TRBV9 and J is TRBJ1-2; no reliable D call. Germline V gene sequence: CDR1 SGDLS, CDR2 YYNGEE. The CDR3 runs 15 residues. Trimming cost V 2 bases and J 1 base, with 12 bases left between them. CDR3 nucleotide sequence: TGTGCCAGCAGCGTCGACCGGGGTATTAACTATGGCTACACCTTC. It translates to CASSVDRGINYGYTF. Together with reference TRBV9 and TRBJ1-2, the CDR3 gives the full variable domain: DSGVTQTPKHLITATGQRVTLRCSPRSGDLSVYWYQQSLDQGLQFLIQYYNGEERAKGNILERFSAQQFPDLHSELNLSSLELGDSALYFCASSVDRGINYGYTFGSGTRLTVV.

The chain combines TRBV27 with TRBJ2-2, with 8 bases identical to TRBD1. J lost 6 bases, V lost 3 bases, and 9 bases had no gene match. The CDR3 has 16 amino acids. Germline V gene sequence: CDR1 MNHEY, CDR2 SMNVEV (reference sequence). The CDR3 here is CASSFATRTGPGELFF. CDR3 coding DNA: TGTGCCAGCAGTTTCGCTACCAGGACAGGGCCCGGGGAGCTGTTTTTT.

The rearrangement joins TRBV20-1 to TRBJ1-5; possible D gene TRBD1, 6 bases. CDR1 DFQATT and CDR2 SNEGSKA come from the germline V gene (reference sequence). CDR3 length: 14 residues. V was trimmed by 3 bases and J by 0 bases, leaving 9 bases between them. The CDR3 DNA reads TGCAGTGCTAGTCAGGGGACTAGCAATCAGCCCCAGCATTTT. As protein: CSASQGTSNQPQHF.

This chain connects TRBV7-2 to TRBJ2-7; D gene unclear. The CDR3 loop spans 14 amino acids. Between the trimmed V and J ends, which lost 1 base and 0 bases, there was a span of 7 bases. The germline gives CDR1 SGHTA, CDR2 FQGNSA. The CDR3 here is CASSLGPSSYEQYF. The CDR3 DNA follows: TGTGCCAGCAGCTTAGGACCGAGCTCCTACGAGCAGTACTTC.

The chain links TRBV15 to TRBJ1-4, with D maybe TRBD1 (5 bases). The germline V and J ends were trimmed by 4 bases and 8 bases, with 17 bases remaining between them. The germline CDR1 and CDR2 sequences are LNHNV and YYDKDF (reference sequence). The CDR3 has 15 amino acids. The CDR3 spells CATSTLGASREKLFF. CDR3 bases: TGTGCCACCAGCACACTAGGGGCGTCCCGGGAAAAACTGTTTTTT.

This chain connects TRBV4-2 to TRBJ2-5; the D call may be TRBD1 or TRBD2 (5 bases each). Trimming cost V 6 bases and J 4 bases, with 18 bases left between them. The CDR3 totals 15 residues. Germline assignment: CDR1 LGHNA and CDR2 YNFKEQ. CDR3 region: CASRGDISSGETQYF. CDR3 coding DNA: TGTGCCAGCAGGGGGGATATTAGCAGTGGAGAGACCCAGTACTTC.

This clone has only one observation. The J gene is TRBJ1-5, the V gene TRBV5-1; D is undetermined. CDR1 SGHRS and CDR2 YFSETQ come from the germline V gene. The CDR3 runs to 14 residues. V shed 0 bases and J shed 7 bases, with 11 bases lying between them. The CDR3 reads CASSLDRPDQPQHF. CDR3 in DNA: TGCGCCAGCAGCTTGGACCGACCTGACCAGCCCCAGCATTTT.

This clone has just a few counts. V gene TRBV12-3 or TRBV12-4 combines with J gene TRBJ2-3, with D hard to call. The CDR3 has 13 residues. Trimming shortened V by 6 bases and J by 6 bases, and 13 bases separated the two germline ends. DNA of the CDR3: TGTGCCAGCAGCACAGCGAAGATTGATACGCAGTATTTT. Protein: CASSTAKIDTQYF.

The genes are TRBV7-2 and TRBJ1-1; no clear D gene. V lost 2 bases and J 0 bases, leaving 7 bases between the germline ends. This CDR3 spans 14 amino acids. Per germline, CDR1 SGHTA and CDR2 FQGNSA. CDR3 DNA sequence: TGTGCCAGCAGCTTACTATGGGTGAACACTGAAGCTTTCTTT. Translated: CASSLLWVNTEAFF.